The 2 T cell receptor beta chains given below trace back to one sample, sequenced in a study of human T cells and chemical hapten exposure. Indicated time point: pre-sensitization, week 0. Treatment specified: therapeutic diphenylcyclopropenone sensitization with weekly scalp DPC. MiXCR, run by TCRdb on the RACE reads, gives a single entry per CDR3 protein. Among about 90,000 distinct CDR3 sequences listed, around 8.8% were seen once. Sequenced here: whole blood, sampled in connection with sensitization to the hapten diphenylcyclopropenone (DPC). These receptors originate from a man between 40 and 49 years old with alopecia areata. Some clones in this sample may be carry-over from other donors' samples.

The rearrangement uses TRBV7-6 and TRBJ1-1; no firm D call. This CDR3 contains 15 residues. Deletions cut 6 bases from V and 7 bases from J, with 21 bases between. Germline V gene sequence: CDR1 SGHVS, CDR2 FNYEAQ. DNA for the CDR3: TGTGCCAGCAGTACAATCCTCGGTGGATCGAATGAAGCTTTCTTT. Translating gives CASSTILGGSNEAFF.

This clonotype has only a few counts. This chain connects TRBV6-5 to TRBJ2-7; 8 bases are a match to TRBD1. The CDR3 loop spans 13 amino acids. Unmatched junction bases numbered 7, after V lost 5 bases and J lost 7 bases. Germline assignment: CDR1 MNHEY and CDR2 SVGAGI. CDR3 sequence: CASSPQGVGEQYF. CDR3 nucleotide sequence: TGTGCCAGCAGTCCACAGGGGGTCGGGGAGCAGTACTTC.